The 25 T cell receptor beta chains given below trace back to one sample, sequenced in a study of cytomegalovirus exposure and HLA in healthy donors. Assay: immunoSEQ multiplex PCR; the TCRdb copy retains only in-frame clones and omits some. The sample has about 71,000 clones; 94% are singletons. The sequencing sample was made of PBMCs. The receptors come from a woman under 30 in good health and CMV-seronegative.

The chain has TRBV5-1 and TRBJ2-2; tentative D call: TRBD2 (6 bases). V lost 4 bases and J 1 base, leaving 11 bases between the germline ends. This CDR3 has 15 amino acids. CDR1 SGHRS and CDR2 YFSETQ come from the germline V gene. CDR3 loop: CASSLRDLNTGELFF. DNA for the CDR3: TGCGCCAGCAGCCTCCGGGACTTGAACACCGGGGAGCTGTTTTTT.

V gene TRBV6-1 combines with J gene TRBJ1-5, with D tentatively TRBD1 (6 bases). CDR1 MNHNS and CDR2 SASEGT come from the germline V gene. Trimming took 7 bases from V and 7 from J, leaving 17 bases between them. This CDR3 region has 14 residues. The CDR3 DNA follows: TGTGCCAGCACCTTAAGGGGGGGTGGACAGCCCCAGCATTTT. It yields the protein CASTLRGGGQPQHF.

This clone was seen a single time. Here the CDR3 DNA reads TGTGCCAGCACCTCCCCGGCAGGGCCGAATCAGCCCCAGCATTTT. Residues: CASTSPAGPNQPQHF. The rearrangement links TRBV28 to TRBJ1-5, with a tentative D call TRBD1 (5 bases). Germline V gene sequence: CDR1 MDHEN, CDR2 SYDVKM. The CDR3 runs 15 residues. V gave up 7 bases and J gave up 4 bases, with 17 bases separating them.

The rearrangement joins TRBV28 to TRBJ2-1; tentative D call: TRBD1 (6 bases). Deletions cut 5 bases from V and 1 base from J, with 12 bases between. The CDR3 has 15 residues. Germline CDR1 is MDHEN and CDR2 is SYDVKM. Here the CDR3 DNA reads TGTGCCAGCAGTCATACAGGGAAATCCTACAATGAGCAGTTCTTC. Amino acid sequence: CASSHTGKSYNEQFF.

The CDR3 DNA follows: TGTGCCAGCAGTTACTCCGCGGGACAGGGGGTCAATGGCTACACCTTC. This translates into CASSYSAGQGVNGYTF. V and J are TRBV6-5 and TRBJ1-2; TRBD1 matches 11 bases. V lost 0 bases and J lost 6; bases outside the gene matches: 6. Germline V gene lookup returns CDR1 MNHEY and CDR2 SVGAGI. The CDR3 is 16 amino acids.

V usage is TRBV5-1 and J usage is TRBJ2-1; 9 nucleotides align to TRBD2. V lost 6 bases and J lost 0; bases outside the gene matches: 10. CDR1 and CDR2 from the germline V gene are SGHRS and YFSETQ. CDR3 length equals 17 residues. CDR3 region: CASKPHSGGSSYNEQFF. In DNA, the CDR3 is TGCGCCAGCAAGCCTCATAGCGGGGGAAGCTCCTACAATGAGCAGTTCTTC.

The V call is TRBV7-9, the J call TRBJ1-2; D remains ambiguous. Trimming cost V 1 base and J 7 bases, with 10 bases left between them. Germline-derived CDR1 and CDR2 are SEHNR and FQNEAQ (reference sequence). The length of the CDR3 is 13 residues. This CDR3 is CASSLESPSGYTF. The CDR3, as DNA: TGTGCCAGCAGCTTAGAGTCTCCGAGTGGCTACACCTTC.

V and J are TRBV14 and TRBJ2-3; 13 bases line up with TRBD2. The V and J ends lost 1 base and 4 bases, in that order; junction bases with no gene match: 5. The CDR3 loop spans 17 amino acids. The germline gives CDR1 SGHDN, CDR2 FVKESK. The CDR3 loop is CASSQGILAGGSDTQYF. CDR3 coding DNA: TGTGCCAGCAGCCAAGGAATACTAGCGGGAGGGTCAGATACGCAGTATTTT.

This chain links TRBV5-8 with TRBJ2-1; 10 bases map to TRBD2. V lost 0 bases, J lost 5 bases, and 8 bases stayed unmatched. CDR1 and CDR2 (germline): SGHTS, YDEGEE. CDR3 length: 17 amino acids. The CDR3 region has the DNA TGTGCCAGCAGCTTGGGAGGGACTAGCGTGATTGACAATGAGCAGTTCTTC. Its translation: CASSLGGTSVIDNEQFF.

This clone has a single count. CDR3 sequence (DNA): TGTGCCAGCAGCCCTTTGAACACTGAAGCTTTCTTT. Amino acids: CASSPLNTEAFF. V usage is TRBV28 and J usage is TRBJ1-1; no firm D call. The CDR3 runs to 12 residues. Germline CDR1 and CDR2: MDHEN and SYDVKM. Between the trimmed V and J ends, which lost 6 bases and 0 bases, there was a span of 5 bases. The entire variable domain, with the rest obtained from reference TRBV28 and TRBJ1-1, is as follows: DVKVTQSSRYLVKRTGEKVFLECVQDMDHENMFWYRQDPGLGLRLIYFSYDVKMKEKGDIPEGYSVSREKKERFSLILESASTNQTSMYLCASSPLNTEAFFGQGTRLTVV.

V usage is TRBV6-4 and J usage is TRBJ2-2; 14 bases fit TRBD2. Trimming cost V 6 bases and J 3 bases; bases outside gene matches: 6. This CDR3 contains 17 residues. Germline V gene lookup returns CDR1 MRHNA and CDR2 SNTAGT. The CDR3 here is CASSRLAGGPDTGELFF. Written as DNA, the CDR3 is TGTGCCAGCAGCCGACTAGCGGGAGGGCCGGACACCGGGGAGCTGTTTTTT.

The chain has TRBV19 and TRBJ1-6; D possibly corresponds to TRBD1 (6 bases). Germline lookup yields CDR1 LNHDA and CDR2 SQIVND (reference sequence). V lost 4 bases and J 8 bases, leaving 9 bases between the germline ends. The CDR3 sequence is 13 residues long. Written as DNA, the CDR3 is TGTGCCAGTAGTAGGGACATCCATTCACCCCTCCACTTT. Translation gives CASSRDIHSPLHF.

The V gene is TRBV27, the J gene TRBJ1-2, with 7 nucleotides matching TRBD1. The V gene's germline CDR1 is MNHEY and CDR2 SMNVEV (reference sequence). The J segment lost 2 bases and the V segment lost 6 bases, leaving 0 bases of the junction unmatched. The CDR3 loop spans 12 amino acids. CDR3 sequence (DNA): TGTGCCAGCAGGACAGGGAACTATGGCTACACCTTC. Its translation is CASRTGNYGYTF.

The chain couples TRBV2 to TRBJ2-2; 12 bases match TRBD1. V lost 6 bases, J lost 6 bases, and 14 bases stayed unmatched. The CDR3 runs 18 residues. CDR1 is SNHLY and CDR2 is FYNNEI in the germline V gene. CDR3 coding DNA: TGTGCCAGCAGCATTCCGGGGACAGGGGGCGCGTCGGCCGGGGAGCTGTTTTTT. It specifies CASSIPGTGGASAGELFF.

The V call is TRBV21-1, the J call TRBJ2-1; the table assigns TRBD2, which was not confirmed against the DNA. TRBV21-1 represents a pseudogene. The CDR3 sequence is 12 residues long. DNA for the CDR3: TGTCCGCCCGAGGAAGGGAGAAATGAGCAGTTCTTC. Protein product: CPPEEGRNEQFF.

This CDR3 reads CASSLGGGDEQFF. In DNA, the CDR3 is TGTGCCAGCAGCTTAGGCGGGGGGGATGAGCAGTTCTTC. The rearrangement uses TRBV11-3 and TRBJ2-1; 9 nucleotides match TRBD2. Germline V gene sequence: CDR1 SGHNT, CDR2 YENEEA. Trimming took 1 base from V and 8 from J; bases not matched to a gene: 0. The CDR3 runs 13 residues.

CDR3 nucleotides: TGTGCCAGCAGTTACCAACAGGGTTACGTTGAGCAGTTCTTC. Translation gives CASSYQQGYVEQFF. The chain combines TRBV6-5 with TRBJ2-1; possibly TRBD1 for D (6 bases). Trimming removed 2 bases at V and 9 bases at J, with 14 bases between. Per the germline V gene, CDR1 is MNHEY and CDR2 is SVGAGI. CDR3 length equals 14 residues.

The V and J genes are TRBV7-9 and TRBJ2-1; maybe TRBD1 (5 bases). Germline-derived CDR1 and CDR2 are SEHNR and FQNEAQ (reference sequence). V gave up 1 base and J gave up 8 bases, with 9 bases separating them. This CDR3 contains 13 residues. The CDR3 spells CASSLVTGYEQFF. In DNA form, the CDR3 reads TGTGCCAGCAGCTTAGTAACAGGATATGAGCAGTTCTTC.

The genes are TRBV28 and TRBJ1-5, with a weak D call TRBD1 (5 bases). V lost 1 base and J 4 bases, leaving 20 bases between the germline ends. From germline, CDR1 is MDHEN and CDR2 SYDVKM. CDR3 length: 18 residues. In DNA form, the CDR3 reads TGTGCCAGCAGTTTATATCCCCCAATCGGGGGGTCGAATCAGCCCCAGCATTTT. Protein product: CASSLYPPIGGSNQPQHF.

J is TRBJ2-3 and V is TRBV6-1; D unresolved. The CDR3 has 11 residues. The V gene lost 5 bases and the J gene lost 2 bases, with 2 bases spanning the gap. The germline V gene has CDR1 MNHNS and CDR2 SASEGT. The CDR3 sequence: CASSHTDTQYF. The CDR3 DNA sequence: TGTGCCAGCAGTCACACAGATACGCAGTATTTT.

The chain is built from TRBV4-1 and TRBJ2-1, with D possibly TRBD2 on 5 matching bases. Trimming stripped 0 bases from V and 4 bases from J, with 16 bases between. The CDR3 length is 17 residues. The V gene's germline CDR1 is MGHRA and CDR2 YSYEKL. The CDR3 coding sequence is TGCGCCAGCAGCCAAGAGAGGGCTCGGCGCAGGTACAATGAGCAGTTCTTC. As protein: CASSQERARRRYNEQFF.

This chain uses TRBV21-1 with TRBJ2-1; TRBD2 is the table's D call, not checked against the DNA. TRBV21-1 is noted as a pseudogene. This CDR3 is 16 amino acids long. CDR3 sequence reads: CASSKACWRGYNEQFF. DNA for the CDR3: TGTGCCAGCAGCAAAGCCTGCTGGCGGGGATACAATGAGCAGTTCTTC.

V gene TRBV4-3 combines with J gene TRBJ1-2, with TRBD1 matching 8 bases. Germline V lookup: CDR1 LGHNA, CDR2 YSLEER. With 1 base clipped from V and 6 bases from J, the junction kept 10 bases outside the gene matches. The CDR3 contains 16 residues. The CDR3 DNA sequence: TGCGCCAGCAGCCAAGGTGACTTGGACAGGGTGAATGGCTACACCTTC. This sequence encodes CASSQGDLDRVNGYTF.

The gene calls are TRBV5-5 and TRBJ2-3, with 7 bases aligning to TRBD1. Unmatched junction bases numbered 2, after V lost 0 bases and J lost 1 base. The germline V gene has CDR1 SGHKS and CDR2 YYEKEE (reference sequence). The length of the CDR3 is 15 residues. The CDR3 DNA reads TGTGCCAGCAGCTTGGTAGGGGGCGGCACAGATACGCAGTATTTT. Amino acid sequence: CASSLVGGGTDTQYF.

The rearrangement joins TRBV9 to TRBJ2-1, with 8 bases lining up with TRBD2. The CDR3 sequence is 14 residues long. Germline V gene sequence: CDR1 SGDLS, CDR2 YYNGEE. Losses at the gene ends were 2 bases for V and 7 bases for J; bases not matched to a gene: 5. The CDR3 coding sequence is TGTGCCAGCAGCGTCGCGGGGGGTAGGAATGAGCAGTTCTTC. Amino acids: CASSVAGGRNEQFF.